These T cell receptor beta chains were read from a single sample in a study of human T cells and chemical hapten exposure. TCRdb recomputed calls from the RACE reads with MiXCR, one row per CDR3 protein. The sample carries more than 65,000 distinct CDR3 sequences, around 7.8% recorded once. The material was whole blood, obtained in connection with sensitization to the hapten diphenylcyclopropenone (DPC). These receptors originate from a woman younger than 45 with alopecia areata. Some clones in this sample may be carry-over from other donors' samples. Each CDR3 is given with its conserved first and last residue. D genes are given only for firm matches. Part of the rows lack a size; the others show once, few, many or a class for expanded clones.

many TRBD2 TRBJ2-3 TRBV20-1 CSAGTSGGSTDTQYF TGCAGTGCTGGGACTAGCGGGGGTAGCACAGATACGCAGTATTTT
few . TRBJ2-7 TRBV3-1 CASSQDGGGGPAPYEQYF TGTGCCAGCAGCCAAGATGGAGGTGGGGGACCCGCCCCTTACGAGCAGTACTTC
many . TRBJ2-7 TRBV29-1 CSVEASWSGKYEQYF TGCAGCGTTGAAGCTAGTTGGTCAGGGAAGTACGAGCAGTACTTC
few . TRBJ1-2 TRBV6-1 CASSVKWGYTF TGTGCCAGCAGTGTGAAGTGGGGCTACACCTTC
many . TRBJ1-1 TRBV11-2 CASSPRPTARDFF TGTGCCAGCAGCCCCAGGCCCACTGCCAGGGATTTCTTT
many . TRBJ2-3 TRBV2 CASRPITSTDTQYF TGTGCCAGCAGACCTATAACTAGCACAGATACGCAGTATTTT
many TRBD1 TRBJ1-1 TRBV14 CASSQNLRGRGAFF TGTGCCAGCAGCCAGAATCTCAGGGGGCGAGGAGCTTTCTTT
many TRBD2 TRBJ2-3 TRBV2 CASTRKPTSGGYADTQYF TGTGCCAGCACTCGAAAACCCACTAGCGGGGGGTACGCAGATACGCAGTATTTT
. . TRBJ1-1 TRBV20-1 CSAVISPEAFF TGCAGTGCAGTGATCTCCCCTGAAGCTTTCTTT
. . TRBJ1-1 TRBV5-6 CASSLVGREDTEAFF TGTGCCAGCAGCTTGGTGGGCAGGGAGGACACTGAAGCTTTCTTT
few TRBD1 TRBJ2-3 TRBV5-6 CASSLGQGVDTQYF TGTGCCAGCAGCTTGGGACAGGGGGTAGATACGCAGTATTTT
many TRBD1 TRBJ2-7 TRBV18 CASSPPLGQGQNEQYF TGTGCCAGCTCACCACCGCTTGGACAGGGACAGAACGAGCAGTACTTC
many TRBD1 TRBJ1-5 TRBV7-9 CASSLQGGNQPQHF TGTGCCAGCAGCTTACAGGGGGGCAATCAGCCCCAGCATTTT
few TRBD1 TRBJ1-1 TRBV10-3 CAISRDGQGNTEAFF TGTGCCATCAGTAGAGACGGACAGGGAAACACTGAAGCTTTCTTT
. . TRBJ1-1 TRBV14 CASSQAGGSRALEAFF TGTGCCAGCAGCCAAGCTGGCGGGTCGAGGGCACTTGAAGCTTTCTTT
few . TRBJ2-3 TRBV2 CASSPNGIPVDTQYF TGTGCCAGCAGTCCTAACGGGATCCCCGTGGATACGCAGTATTTT
few TRBD1 TRBJ1-6 TRBV7-3 CASSSQGAYSPLHF TGTGCCAGCAGCTCTCAGGGGGCTTATTCACCCCTCCACTTT
few . TRBJ1-2 TRBV20-1 CSAVGRRGNYGYTF TGCAGTGCAGTGGGGCGTAGGGGAAACTATGGCTACACCTTC
few . TRBJ1-5 TRBV14 CASSQASEEGRNQPQHF TGTGCCAGCAGCCAAGCTTCCGAGGAGGGGAGGAATCAGCCCCAGCATTTT
. . TRBJ1-6 TRBV5-1 CASSHRDASKNSPLHF TGCGCCAGCAGCCACCGGGACGCCTCAAAGAATTCACCCCTCCACTTT
few . TRBJ1-1 TRBV28 CASSLWGSYTEAFF TGTGCCAGCAGTTTATGGGGCAGTTACACTGAAGCTTTCTTT
. TRBD2 TRBJ2-3 TRBV20-1 CSAPLAGGRRDTQYF TGCAGTGCCCCATTAGCGGGGGGGCGCAGAGATACGCAGTATTTT
few TRBD2 TRBJ2-3 TRBV27 CASSLGISGGAGDTQYF TGTGCCAGCAGCCTCGGGATAAGCGGGGGGGCGGGAGATACGCAGTATTTT
few . TRBJ2-7 TRBV11-2 CASSSVGGRYEQYF TGTGCCAGCAGCTCCGTAGGGGGAAGGTACGAGCAGTACTTC
few . TRBJ1-6 TRBV5-1 CASSLDLDSPLHF TGCGCCAGCAGCTTGGACTTGGATTCACCCCTCCACTTT
many . TRBJ1-1 TRBV27 CASSLSGATEAFF TGTGCCAGCAGTTTATCAGGGGCGACTGAAGCTTTCTTT
many TRBD2 TRBJ2-3 TRBV20-1 CSARPLAGGQDTQYF TGCAGTGCTAGACCCTTAGCGGGGGGGCAGGATACGCAGTATTTT
many . TRBJ1-4 TRBV20-1 CSARDSRGLYEKLFF TGCAGTGCTAGAGATTCCAGGGGCTTGTATGAAAAACTGTTTTTT
many . TRBJ2-3 TRBV9 CASSVGRGGTDTQYF TGTGCCAGCAGCGTAGGAAGGGGGGGCACAGATACGCAGTATTTT
. . TRBJ2-1 TRBV7-9 CASSLVSGTLGGRYNEQFF TGTGCCAGCAGCTTAGTTTCCGGGACTCTCGGGGGCCGCTACAATGAGCAGTTCTTC
few . TRBJ1-4 TRBV18 CASSPTSTNEKLFF TGTGCCAGCTCACCGACATCAACTAATGAAAAACTGTTTTTT
. . TRBJ1-1 TRBV6-1 CASTILFAEAFF TGTGCCAGCACCATTTTGTTTGCTGAAGCTTTCTTT
few TRBD1 TRBJ1-5 TRBV3-1 CASSPRQGGQPQHF TGTGCCAGCAGCCCTCGACAGGGAGGGCAGCCCCAGCATTTT
many TRBD2 TRBJ2-1 TRBV7-3 CASSFLAENNEQFF TGTGCCAGCAGCTTTCTAGCGGAAAACAATGAGCAGTTCTTC
few TRBD2 TRBJ2-3 TRBV10-3 CAISESYGSGSGTDTQYF TGTGCCATCAGTGAGTCCTACGGTAGCGGGAGTGGCACAGATACGCAGTATTTT
many TRBD1 TRBJ2-5 TRBV20-1 CSARDRGLETQYF TGCAGTGCTAGAGACAGGGGGCTAGAGACCCAGTACTTC
many . TRBJ1-3 TRBV18 CASSPKDTIYF TGTGCCAGCTCACCGAAAGACACCATATATTTT
few TRBD1 TRBJ1-1 TRBV2 CASSVDRGFEAFF TGTGCCAGCAGTGTTGACAGGGGATTTGAAGCTTTCTTT
many TRBD2 TRBJ2-4 TRBV20-1 CSAPPSGGAVGAKNIQYF TGCAGTGCTCCTCCTAGCGGGGGGGCGGTCGGAGCCAAAAACATTCAGTACTTC
. . TRBJ1-5 TRBV12-3/TRBV12-4 CASSEHRDNQPQHF TGTGCCAGCAGTGAACACAGGGACAATCAGCCCCAGCATTTT
few TRBD1 TRBJ2-7 TRBV28 CASSPGQGPYEQYF TGTGCCAGCAGTCCGGGACAGGGCCCCTACGAGCAGTACTTC
few TRBD1 TRBJ2-2 TRBV5-6 CASSPGQGIGELFF TGTGCCAGCAGCCCGGGACAGGGGATCGGGGAGCTGTTTTTT
many . TRBJ1-4 TRBV20-1 CSAPSTQATNEKLFF TGCAGTGCTCCATCAACACAGGCAACTAATGAAAAACTGTTTTTT
. . TRBJ2-3 TRBV12-3/TRBV12-4 CASRRVGSTDTQYF TGTGCCAGCCGCCGGGTGGGCTCGACAGATACGCAGTATTTT
many TRBD1 TRBJ1-5 TRBV20-1 CSASPGQGDNQPQHF TGCAGTGCTTCCCCCGGACAGGGAGACAATCAGCCCCAGCATTTT
many TRBD1 TRBJ1-1 TRBV7-3 CASSAAGGAEAFF TGTGCCAGCAGCGCTGCAGGGGGTGCTGAAGCTTTCTTT
many TRBD1 TRBJ1-1 TRBV29-1 CSGDGTGMAFF TGCAGCGGAGACGGGACAGGGATGGCTTTCTTT
many . TRBJ1-6 TRBV18 CASSPDRYNSPLHF TGTGCCAGCTCGCCGGACAGATATAATTCACCCCTCCACTTT
. TRBD1 TRBJ1-2 TRBV2 CVSEGGQGYGYTF TGTGTCAGCGAGGGTGGACAGGGGTATGGCTACACCTTC
few TRBD1 TRBJ1-5 TRBV7-8 CASSLGGGINQPQHF TGTGCCAGCAGCCTAGGGGGCGGAATCAATCAGCCCCAGCATTTT
many . TRBJ1-1 TRBV10-3 CAISEQFLASTEAFF TGTGCCATCAGTGAGCAGTTTTTGGCGAGCACTGAAGCTTTCTTT
once TRBD1 TRBJ1-2 TRBV7-2 CASSLRQGNDGYTF TGTGCCAGCAGCCTAAGACAGGGGAACGATGGCTACACCTTC
many . TRBJ1-4 TRBV29-1 CSVQGSGTNEKLFF TGCAGCGTGCAGGGGTCTGGGACTAATGAAAAACTGTTTTTT